This T cell receptor beta chain comes out of a study of identical twins. This clonotype turned up a few times. Its antigen is as yet unknown. The J segment lost 0 bases and the V segment lost 6 bases, leaving 8 bases of the junction unmatched. Germline V gives CDR1 MNHNS, CDR2 SASEGT. This CDR3 spans 15 amino acids. TCRdb fed the 5' RACE reads into MiXCR, producing one record per CDR3 protein. The table shows about 730,000 distinct CDR3 sequences, with about 20% occurring only once. Study-level results: Fewer insertions marked abundant cord blood beta clonotypes; young adult naive trended weakly, memory not at all.

This sample was also put to use in a study of T cells expressing NK-cell markers.

The TCR originated in a woman younger than 30 in good health. Sequencing was carried out using PBMCs. The V and J genes are TRBV6-1 and TRBJ2-7; TRBD1 matches 7 bases. Here the CDR3 DNA reads TGTGCCAGCAGCCCCGGACAGGAAACCTCCTACGAGCAGTACTTC. It encodes CASSPGQETSYEQYF.